Following are 18 T cell receptor beta chains from one sample sequenced in a study of cytomegalovirus exposure and HLA in healthy donors (dated by TCRdb to 2015 to 2018). Library generation was performed with the immunoSEQ multiplex PCR assay. For the multiplex PCR, a mixture combining 60 forward primers for TCR Vbeta segments and 13 reverse primers for TCR Jbeta segments was used. TCRdb mirrors the immuneACCESS table, restricted to in-frame sequences. Some clones are absent from its copies; in checked studies, under half trace to an unresolved V gene, and the reason for the others is unknown. The sample has 140,000 to 150,000 clones on record, 78% of them singletons. Less than 3% of the sample is in the top ten clones. Sequencing was carried out using PBMCs. These receptors originate from a woman aged 18-30 years in good health and CMV-seropositive.

The rearrangement links TRBV19 to TRBJ1-5; 9 positions match TRBD1. The CDR3 runs 16 residues. Germline CDR1 and CDR2: LNHDA and SQIVND (reference sequence). Losses at the gene ends were 6 bases for V and 5 bases for J; bases not matched to a gene: 11. The CDR3 coding sequence is TGTGCCAGTAGCCTGGGGGCGGGACAGGGCTATCAGCCCCAGCATTTT. Protein product: CASSLGAGQGYQPQHF. Looking up the rest from reference TRBV19 and TRBJ1-5 gives the full variable domain: DGGITQSPKYLFRKEGQNVTLSCEQNLNHDAMYWYRQDPGQGLRLIYYSQIVNDFQKGDIAEGYSVSREKKESFPLTVTSAQKNPTAFYLCASSLGAGQGYQPQHFGDGTRLSIL.

The J gene is TRBJ1-6, the V gene TRBV4-1; D uncertain. In germline, CDR1 is MGHRA, CDR2 YSYEKL. CDR3 length equals 15 residues. The V and J ends lost 3 bases and 3 bases respectively, with 9 bases between them. The CDR3, as DNA: TGCGCCAGCAGCCAGTCCGGGGACTATAATTCACCCCTCCACTTT. This codes for CASSQSGDYNSPLHF.

The rearrangement joins TRBV9 to TRBJ2-2, with D uncertain. The germline gives CDR1 SGDLS, CDR2 YYNGEE. V lost 6 bases, J lost 2 bases, and 14 bases lay in between. This CDR3 comprises 15 residues. CDR3 residues: CASNPLGANTGELFF. The CDR3 coding sequence is TGTGCCAGCAACCCTCTAGGAGCTAACACCGGGGAGCTGTTTTTT.

The CDR3 DNA reads TGTGCCAGCAGTACCGGGGGTCTAGTCCACTTT. Residues: CASSTGGLVHF. The chain recombines TRBV28 with TRBJ1-6; tentative D call: TRBD1 (5 bases). The ends were cut back, 5 bases at V and 17 bases at J, with 13 bases in the middle. The length of the CDR3 is 11 residues. Germline CDR1 reads MDHEN; CDR2 reads SYDVKM.

The gene calls are TRBV10-3 and TRBJ2-1; D is unclear. Germline CDR1 and CDR2: ENHRY and SYGVKD. The ends were cut back, 2 bases at V and 0 bases at J, with 8 bases in the middle. The CDR3 has 15 residues. CDR3 sequence: CAISEEDSSYNEQFF. The DNA for the CDR3 is TGTGCCATCAGTGAGGAGGATAGCTCCTACAATGAGCAGTTCTTC.

The rearrangement joins TRBV19 to TRBJ1-5, with a possible D match to TRBD1 (5 bases). The germline CDR1 and CDR2 sequences are LNHDA and SQIVND (reference sequence). CDR3 length: 16 residues. V dropped 3 bases and J dropped 1 base, with 13 bases sitting between them. CDR3 nucleotide sequence: TGTGCCAGTAGTATTACTTCACGGGGGAGCAATCAGCCCCAGCATTTT. Amino acids: CASSITSRGSNQPQHF.

The CDR3, as DNA: TGTGCCAGCAGGAGGGTTTCCGGTAACACTGAAGCTTTCTTT. It specifies CASRRVSGNTEAFF. The chain has TRBV14 and TRBJ1-1; no definite D call. This CDR3 contains 14 residues. The germline V and J ends were trimmed by 6 bases and 2 bases, with 13 bases remaining between them. CDR1 is SGHDN, CDR2 FVKESK, per germline.

This clone was counted only a few times. The rearrangement joins TRBV30 to TRBJ1-1; D might be TRBD1 (5 bases). V was cut by 0 bases and J by 5 bases, with 13 bases left in between. Germline CDR1 and CDR2: GTSNPN and SVGIG (reference sequence). CDR3 length: 14 amino acids. The CDR3 reads CAWSVLRGRTEAFF. CDR3 DNA sequence: TGTGCCTGGAGTGTTCTAAGGGGCCGGACTGAAGCTTTCTTT.

The chain recombines TRBV13 with TRBJ1-3, with TRBD1 matching 10 bases. CDR1 is PRHDT, CDR2 FYEKMQ, per germline (reference sequence). The ends lost 3 bases at V and 2 bases at J; junction bases unmatched: 4. This CDR3 comprises 16 residues. In DNA form, the CDR3 reads TGTGCCAGCAGCTTGACAGGGGGCCTGACTGGAAACACCATATATTTT. Amino acids: CASSLTGGLTGNTIYF.

The chain has TRBV18 and TRBJ2-7, with a weak D call TRBD1 (6 bases). Germline CDR1 and CDR2: KGHSH and LQKENI. The CDR3 runs 14 residues. Trimming pared 4 bases from V and 3 bases from J, leaving 13 bases between. CDR3 coding DNA: TGTGCCAGCTCACGACTGTCGGACAGCTACGAGCAGTACTTC. Encoded protein: CASSRLSDSYEQYF.

The table lists this clone with a few counts. This chain joins TRBV6-6 and TRBJ1-1, with 7 bases fitting TRBD1. CDR3 size: 13 residues. Looked up from germline, CDR1 is MNHNY and CDR2 is SVGAGI (reference sequence). Trimming at V came to 5 bases and at J to 1 base, leaving 1 base not matched to a gene. CDR3 DNA: TGTGCCAGCAGTGAGGGGGCGAACACTGAAGCTTTCTTT. This encodes CASSEGANTEAFF.

This clone was seen a few times. The rearrangement uses TRBV6-1 and TRBJ2-1; 12 nucleotides align to TRBD2. J lost 3 bases, V lost 5 bases, and 2 bases had no gene match. This CDR3 comprises 15 residues. The germline gives CDR1 MNHNS, CDR2 SASEGT. As DNA, the CDR3 is TGTGCCAGCAGTCGGACTAGCGGGGACTACAATGAGCAGTTCTTC. It encodes CASSRTSGDYNEQFF.

V usage is TRBV28 and J usage is TRBJ1-2; TRBD1 agrees at 7 bases. The CDR3 spans 15 residues. Germline CDR1 MDHEN, CDR2 SYDVKM. Unmatched junction bases numbered 15, after V lost 7 bases and J lost 7 bases. The CDR3 DNA reads as TGTGCCAGCAATCCCCTACGACAGGGACGCTCTGGCTACACCTTC. It encodes CASNPLRQGRSGYTF.

This clone was found a few times. The chain carries TRBV5-1 and TRBJ2-7; 7 positions match TRBD1. The CDR3 sequence is 14 residues long. Germline V gene sequence: CDR1 SGHRS, CDR2 YFSETQ. After removal of 7 bases from V and 0 bases from J, the junction contained 7 bases not matched to a gene. The CDR3 is CASSLQGSSYEQYF. The CDR3 nucleotides are TGCGCCAGCTCGCTACAGGGGAGCTCCTACGAGCAGTACTTC. Supplemented by reference TRBV5-1 and TRBJ2-7, the full variable domain reads KAGVTQTPRYLIKTRGQQVTLSCSPISGHRSVSWYQQTPGQGLQFLFEYFSETQRNKGNFPGRFSGRQFSNSRSEMNVSTLELGDSALYLCASSLQGSSYEQYFGPGTRLTVT.

The CDR3 region is CAISDRTGFLDEQFF. For the CDR3, the DNA is TGTGCCATCAGCGACCGGACAGGCTTTCTGGATGAGCAGTTCTTC. The chain couples TRBV10-3 to TRBJ2-1; 7 bases line up with TRBD1. The CDR3 contains 15 residues. CDR1 and CDR2 (germline): ENHRY, SYGVKD. Trimming at V came to 6 bases and at J to 8 bases, leaving 13 bases not matched to a gene.

J is TRBJ2-6 and V is TRBV14; D is unclear. This CDR3 region has 17 residues. The germline V gene encodes CDR1 SGHDN and CDR2 FVKESK. V dropped 4 bases and J dropped 2 bases, with 15 bases sitting between them. CDR3 DNA: TGTGCCAGCAGCCGATATGCTGGAGTGGCTGGGGCCAACGTCCTGACTTTC. It is translated as CASSRYAGVAGANVLTF.

The chain recombines TRBV7-9 with TRBJ2-5; D might be TRBD1 (6 bases). This CDR3 region has 14 residues. Trimming removed 5 bases at V and 2 bases at J, with 12 bases between. The germline gives CDR1 SEHNR, CDR2 FQNEAQ (reference sequence). The CDR3 is CASSRSGTQETQYF. CDR3 DNA: TGTGCCAGCAGCCGGTCTGGGACACAAGAGACCCAGTACTTC.

The count of this clone is one. The V gene is TRBV5-4, the J gene TRBJ2-4; 11 positions agree with TRBD1. There are 17 residues in the CDR3. V lost 4 bases to trimming and J lost 0 bases; unmatched junction nucleotides: 6. Germline V gives CDR1 SGHNT, CDR2 YYREEE (reference sequence). The CDR3, as DNA: TGTGCCAGCAGCCTTGGACAGGGGGCCTTAGCCAAAAACATTCAGTACTTC. Translation gives CASSLGQGALAKNIQYF.